The 27 T cell receptor beta chains given below trace back to one sample, sequenced in a study of CD8 T cells in Susac syndrome. Random hexamers were used to reverse transcribe roughly 0.45 to 1 ug of RNA. TCRdb analysed the immunoSEQ multiplex PCR reads with MiXCR anew, one entry per CDR3 protein. The sample includes 350,000 to 550,000 distinct CDR3 sequences, more than 80% of them seen just once. Sequenced: CD8+ T cells from PBMCs. Every receptor here comes from a human donor with multiple sclerosis.

The chain recombines TRBV5-6 with TRBJ2-7; D is unresolved. Germline V lookup: CDR1 SGHDT, CDR2 YYEEEE. V was cut by 4 bases and J by 4 bases, with 15 bases left in between. The CDR3 loop spans 14 amino acids. CDR3 residues: CASSATGEVYEQYF. The CDR3 DNA reads TGTGCCAGCAGCGCGACGGGCGAAGTTTACGAGCAGTACTTC.

This clonotype was observed a few times. The rearrangement uses TRBV6-1 and TRBJ2-3, with 7 bases matching TRBD1. Germline CDR1 and CDR2: MNHNS and SASEGT. The CDR3 consists of 16 residues. V lost 3 bases and J lost 1; bases outside the gene matches: 7. The CDR3 here is CASSDGAQGGTDTQYF. The CDR3 DNA reads as TGTGCCAGCAGTGACGGAGCTCAGGGGGGCACAGATACGCAGTATTTT.

The chain couples TRBV2 to TRBJ2-1; 7 bases align to TRBD1. V lost 6 bases and J lost 15; bases outside the gene matches: 8. CDR3 size: 11 residues. The V gene's germline CDR1 is SNHLY and CDR2 FYNNEI. The CDR3 reads CASSPGTVGFF. The CDR3 DNA reads as TGTGCCAGCAGCCCCGGGACAGTAGGGTTCTTC.

This sequence joins TRBV25-1 and TRBJ2-3, with TRBD2 identical over 14 bases. The CDR3 spans 17 residues. Germline-derived CDR1 and CDR2 are MGHDK and SYGVNS. The trim removed 5 bases at V and 1 base at J, leaving 5 bases unmatched. The CDR3 bases are TGTGCCAGCAGTCAGACTAGCGGGAGGGCGGGCACAGATACGCAGTATTTT. Amino acid sequence: CASSQTSGRAGTDTQYF.

The chain carries TRBV19 and TRBJ2-7; either TRBD1 or TRBD2 may fit D (7 bases each). Between the trimmed V and J ends, which lost 5 bases and 6 bases, there was a span of 14 bases. Germline CDR1 LNHDA, CDR2 SQIVND (reference sequence). The CDR3 runs to 13 residues. CDR3 sequence reads: CASSAGGAGEQYF. The CDR3 nucleotides read TGTGCCAGTAGTGCAGGGGGGGCAGGCGAGCAGTACTTC.

The chain carries TRBV27 and TRBJ2-7, with a possible D match to TRBD1 (5 bases). Looked up from germline, CDR1 is MNHEY and CDR2 is SMNVEV (reference sequence). The CDR3 has 13 residues. V was trimmed by 10 bases and J by 3 bases, leaving 16 bases between them. The CDR3 nucleotides read TGTGCCACCACTACCCAGGGCAACTACGAGCAGTACTTC. It specifies CATTTQGNYEQYF.

The DNA of the CDR3 is TGCGCCAGCAGCCAAGATTTGCGCCAGGGGCAGTACTTC. Protein product: CASSQDLRQGQYF. V is TRBV4-1 and J is TRBJ2-7, with D perhaps matching TRBD1 (5 bases). Germline V gene sequence: CDR1 MGHRA, CDR2 YSYEKL. Trimming removed 0 bases at V and 9 bases at J, with 12 bases between. The CDR3 is 13 residues long.

The rearrangement uses TRBV6-5 and TRBJ2-3; 14 bases agree with TRBD2. J gave up 7 bases and V 6 bases, and 6 bases lay outside the gene matches. The V gene's germline CDR1 is MNHEY and CDR2 SVGAGI. This CDR3 has 15 residues. CDR3 loop: CASSHWTSGGNTQYF. CDR3 in DNA: TGTGCCAGCAGCCACTGGACTAGCGGGGGGAATACGCAGTATTTT.

This clonotype came up once. The rearrangement joins TRBV30 to TRBJ2-1; 7 bases line up with TRBD2. Germline values: CDR1 GTSNPN, CDR2 SVGIG (reference sequence). CDR3 length: 13 residues. V gave up 4 bases and J gave up 2 bases; unmatched junction bases: 2. CDR3 loop: CAWTSGAYNEQFF. The DNA of the CDR3 is TGTGCCTGGACCAGCGGGGCCTACAATGAGCAGTTCTTC.

This sequence joins TRBV6-5 and TRBJ1-1; 7 bases match TRBD1. In germline, CDR1 is MNHEY, CDR2 SVGAGI. There are 13 residues in the CDR3. The V and J ends lost 6 bases and 3 bases, in that order; junction bases with no gene match: 4. CDR3 sequence (DNA): TGTGCCAGCAGCGAGGACAGGTACACTGAAGCTTTCTTT. Translation gives CASSEDRYTEAFF.

This clonotype was seen just once. V and J are TRBV5-6 and TRBJ2-7; the D gene is possibly TRBD1 (6 bases). From germline, CDR1 is SGHDT and CDR2 YYEEEE. This CDR3 region has 18 residues. The V end was cut by 4 bases, the J end by 2 bases, with 25 bases between. The CDR3 protein is CASSPGRRGLVETYEQYF. CDR3 bases: TGTGCCAGCAGCCCCGGGCGAAGGGGGTTGGTAGAGACCTACGAGCAGTACTTC.

The table lists this clonotype with a few counts. The chain employs TRBV5-1 and TRBJ1-2; D possibly corresponds to TRBD1 (5 bases). This CDR3 contains 17 residues. Trimming took 0 bases from V and 3 from J, leaving 18 bases between them. Germline V gene lookup returns CDR1 SGHRS and CDR2 YFSETQ. Here the CDR3 DNA reads TGCGCCAGCAGCTTGGCCACCGGGGACGGAGCCTACTATGGCTACACCTTC. Amino acids: CASSLATGDGAYYGYTF.

The chain has TRBV3-1 and TRBJ2-7; weak D call: TRBD1 (6 bases). CDR1 and CDR2 (germline): LGHDT, YNNKEL (reference sequence). The V and J ends lost 2 bases and 5 bases respectively, with 16 bases between them. The CDR3 spans 15 residues. The DNA for the CDR3 is TGTGCCAGCAGCCAACTGAGCCGGGACATCCACGAGCAGTACTTC. It specifies CASSQLSRDIHEQYF.

In DNA form, the CDR3 reads TGCAGTGCCGGGACCCTCTCCGAGCAGTACTTC. Amino acid sequence: CSAGTLSEQYF. This chain links TRBV20-1 with TRBJ2-7; TRBD1 or TRBD2 may be the D gene (5 bases each). CDR1 is DFQATT, CDR2 SNEGSKA, per germline (reference sequence). This CDR3 region has 11 residues. V was trimmed by 6 bases and J by 6 bases, leaving 12 bases between them.

V gene TRBV6-1 combines with J gene TRBJ1-3; 7 bases align to TRBD1. With V trimmed by 10 bases and J by 4 bases, 13 bases remained unmatched. This CDR3 comprises 15 residues. Germline lookup yields CDR1 MNHNS and CDR2 SASEGT. The CDR3 sequence: CAIQNGQASGNTIYF. CDR3 DNA: TGTGCCATCCAGAATGGACAGGCATCCGGAAACACCATATATTTT.

This clonotype has only one observation. J is TRBJ1-1 and V is TRBV10-3; no clear D. The CDR3 spans 12 residues. Trimming left V 6 bases short and J 4 bases short, with 9 bases between. CDR1 is ENHRY and CDR2 is SYGVKD in the germline V gene. The CDR3 coding sequence is TGTGCCATCAGCGCAGATCGCACTGAAGCTTTCTTT. Translated, it gives CAISADRTEAFF.

The chain joins TRBV6-5 to TRBJ1-5; D is unresolved. Germline lookup yields CDR1 MNHEY and CDR2 SVGAGI. Trimming removed 4 bases at V and 7 bases at J, with 11 bases between. The CDR3 contains 13 residues. The CDR3 coding sequence is TGTGCCAGCAGTTTAGACGGTGGGCAGCCCCAGCATTTT. It encodes CASSLDGGQPQHF.

The rearrangement links TRBV27 to TRBJ2-2; a possible D gene is TRBD1 (5 bases). Germline V gene data show CDR1 as MNHEY and CDR2 as SMNVEV (reference sequence). Between the trimmed V and J ends, which lost 0 bases and 1 base, there was a span of 15 bases. The CDR3 loop spans 18 amino acids. CDR3 sequence reads: CASSLSHLGRVNTGELFF. DNA of the CDR3: TGTGCCAGCAGTTTATCGCACTTGGGCAGGGTGAACACCGGGGAGCTGTTTTTT.

The chain has TRBV30 and TRBJ1-1; D not certain. V lost 0 bases and J lost 1, with 6 bases in between. Germline loops: CDR1 GTSNPN, CDR2 SVGIG (reference sequence). This CDR3 comprises 13 residues. The CDR3 bases are TGTGCCTGGAGTGTGGGCTGGAACACTGAAGCTTTCTTT. Translation: CAWSVGWNTEAFF.

This chain connects TRBV19 to TRBJ1-2; no definite D call. The CDR3 is 12 amino acids. CDR1 LNHDA and CDR2 SQIVND come from the germline V gene (reference sequence). The ends were cut back, 5 bases at V and 8 bases at J, with 12 bases in the middle. The CDR3 reads CASSGGPPGYTF. The CDR3 nucleotides read TGTGCCAGTAGTGGCGGACCCCCCGGCTACACCTTC. Full variable domain (outside the CDR3, taken from reference TRBV19 and TRBJ1-2): DGGITQSPKYLFRKEGQNVTLSCEQNLNHDAMYWYRQDPGQGLRLIYYSQIVNDFQKGDIAEGYSVSREKKESFPLTVTSAQKNPTAFYLCASSGGPPGYTFGSGTRLTVV.

This clonotype appeared a few times. The V gene is TRBV11-2, the J gene TRBJ2-7; 7 nucleotides align to TRBD1. The CDR3 has 14 residues. The germline gives CDR1 SGHAT, CDR2 FQNNGV. V gave up 5 bases and J gave up 5 bases; unmatched junction bases: 9. CDR3 nucleotides: TGTGCCAGCAGCACCGGGACAGAACTCCACGAGCAGTACTTC. It translates to CASSTGTELHEQYF.

V usage is TRBV9 and J usage is TRBJ2-1; no clear D gene. The CDR3 totals 12 residues. Looked up from germline, CDR1 is SGDLS and CDR2 is YYNGEE. Deletions cut 3 bases from V and 3 bases from J, with 4 bases between. The CDR3 DNA sequence: TGTGCCAGCAGCGGGTTCTACAATGAGCAGTTCTTC. It is translated as CASSGFYNEQFF.

This clonotype was observed a single time. With only one base between it and a far larger clone, this is likely a read error. The chain links TRBV7-9 to TRBJ2-7, with 8 nucleotides matching TRBD1. Germline CDR1 is SEHNR and CDR2 is FQNEAQ (reference sequence). CDR3 length: 13 residues. V was clipped by 6 bases and J by 3 bases; unmatched bases: 4. The CDR3 bases are TGTGCCAGCAGACCCGGACAGGGCTACGAGCAGTACTTC. Translating it yields CASRPGQGYEQYF.

This clonotype was detected a few times. The V and J genes are TRBV7-6 and TRBJ2-7; 8 bases are shared with TRBD2. The CDR3 is made up of 14 amino acids. CDR1 and CDR2 from the germline V gene are SGHVS and FNYEAQ. V was clipped by 5 bases and J by 0 bases; unmatched bases: 3. The CDR3 DNA sequence: TGTGCCAGCAGCCCTAGCGGGTACTCCTACGAGCAGTACTTC. Protein sequence: CASSPSGYSYEQYF.

The genes are TRBV29-1 and TRBJ2-5; 8 positions match TRBD2. This CDR3 is built from 12 residues. Germline V gene lookup returns CDR1 SQVTM and CDR2 ANQGSEA. Trimming at V came to 6 bases and at J to 4 bases, leaving 4 bases not matched to a gene. The CDR3 region is CSVAGVLETQYF. CDR3 in DNA: TGCAGCGTAGCGGGAGTACTAGAGACCCAGTACTTC.

The chain joins TRBV2 to TRBJ2-2; TRBD2 agrees at 9 bases. Trimming took 4 bases from V and 2 from J; bases not matched to a gene: 2. Germline CDR1 and CDR2: SNHLY and FYNNEI. This CDR3 region has 15 residues. The CDR3 bases are TGTGCCAGCAGTGCTAGCGGGAAAAACACCGGGGAGCTGTTTTTT. Translation gives CASSASGKNTGELFF.

CDR3 sequence reads: CSVEDSGVTNYNEQFF. CDR3 in DNA: TGCAGCGTTGAAGATTCGGGGGTGACTAACTACAATGAGCAGTTCTTC. The rearrangement links TRBV29-1 to TRBJ2-1, with D maybe TRBD2 (6 bases). Trimming removed 0 bases at V and 3 bases at J, with 15 bases between. Per the germline V gene, CDR1 is SQVTM and CDR2 is ANQGSEA. This CDR3 has 16 amino acids.